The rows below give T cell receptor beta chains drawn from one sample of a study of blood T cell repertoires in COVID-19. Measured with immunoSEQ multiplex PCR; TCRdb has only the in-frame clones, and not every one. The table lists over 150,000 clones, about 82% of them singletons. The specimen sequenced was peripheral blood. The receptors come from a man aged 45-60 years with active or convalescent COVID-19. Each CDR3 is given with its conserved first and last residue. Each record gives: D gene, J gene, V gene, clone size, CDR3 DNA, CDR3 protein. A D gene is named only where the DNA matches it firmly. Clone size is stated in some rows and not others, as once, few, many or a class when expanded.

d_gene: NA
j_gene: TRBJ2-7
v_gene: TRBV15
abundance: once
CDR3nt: TGTGCCACCAGCAGAGATAATGGTAGGCAGTACTTC
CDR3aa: CATSRDNGRQYF

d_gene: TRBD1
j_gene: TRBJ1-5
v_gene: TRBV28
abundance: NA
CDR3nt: TGTGCCAGCAGTTCCAACTCAGGACAGGGCAATCAGCCCCAGCATTTT
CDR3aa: CASSSNSGQGNQPQHF

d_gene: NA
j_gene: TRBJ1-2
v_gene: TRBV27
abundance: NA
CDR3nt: TGTGCCAGCAGTTTATCGGGGACACCGAGGGGGGGCTACACCTTC
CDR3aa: CASSLSGTPRGGYTF

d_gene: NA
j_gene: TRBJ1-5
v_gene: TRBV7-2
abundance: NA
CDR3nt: TGTGCCAGCAGCTTAAGCGCCTCTCAGCCCCAGCATTTT
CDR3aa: CASSLSASQPQHF

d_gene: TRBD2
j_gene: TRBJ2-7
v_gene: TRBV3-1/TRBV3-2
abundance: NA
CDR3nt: TGTGCCAGCAGCCTTGGACTAGCGGGAGCTTGGGAGCAGTACTTC
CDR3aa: CASSLGLAGAWEQYF

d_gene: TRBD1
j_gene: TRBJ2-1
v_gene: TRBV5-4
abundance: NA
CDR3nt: TGTGCCAGCAGCTTGGGAGGACAGGGGGTAAATGAGCAGTTCTTC
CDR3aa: CASSLGGQGVNEQFF

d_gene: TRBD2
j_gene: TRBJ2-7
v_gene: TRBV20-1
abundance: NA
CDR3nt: TGCAGTGCTAGTTTTCTTCGGGAGGGGAAAGCTACGGAGCAGTACTTC
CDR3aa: CSASFLREGKATEQYF

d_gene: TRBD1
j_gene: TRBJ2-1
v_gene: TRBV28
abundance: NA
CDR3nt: TGTGCCAGCACCCCGAGCTCGGGACAGGGTAGTAATAATGAGCAGTTCTTC
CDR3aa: CASTPSSGQGSNNEQFF

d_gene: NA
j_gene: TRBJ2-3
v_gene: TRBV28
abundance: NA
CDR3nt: TGTGCCAGCAGTTCTTATATCACGGGGAGGGATACGCAGTATTTT
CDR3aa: CASSSYITGRDTQYF

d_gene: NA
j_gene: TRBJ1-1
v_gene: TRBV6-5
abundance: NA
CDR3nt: TGTGCCAGCAGTTACTATGGGAGGGGAGACACTGAAGCTTTCTTT
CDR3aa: CASSYYGRGDTEAFF

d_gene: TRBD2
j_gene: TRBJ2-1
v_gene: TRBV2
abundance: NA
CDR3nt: TGTGCCAGCAGTGAAGCAACCGGGACTAGCGCCAATGAGCAGTTCTTC
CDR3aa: CASSEATGTSANEQFF

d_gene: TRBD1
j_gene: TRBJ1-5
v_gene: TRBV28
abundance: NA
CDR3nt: TGTGCCAGCAGTCGACAGGGGGACGGTCAGCCCCAGCATTTT
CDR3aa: CASSRQGDGQPQHF

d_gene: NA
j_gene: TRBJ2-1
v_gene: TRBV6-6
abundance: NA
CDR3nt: TGTGCCAGCAGTTACCGGACTGATGAGCAGTTCTTC
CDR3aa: CASSYRTDEQFF

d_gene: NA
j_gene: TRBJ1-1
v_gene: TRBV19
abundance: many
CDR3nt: TGTGCCAGTAGTAATTCATGGAGGGAAAACACTGAAGCTTTCTTT
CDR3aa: CASSNSWRENTEAFF